This entry lists 12 T cell receptor beta chains sequenced from one sample in a study of cytomegalovirus exposure and HLA in healthy donors. Researchers ran the PCR with 60 Vbeta and 13 Jbeta primers. Data came from immunoSEQ multiplex PCR; TCRdb stores just in-frame clones and leaves some out. The sample yields approximately 110,000 clones, 70% to 80% seen once. The sample taken for sequencing was PBMCs. The receptors were sampled from a woman under 40 in good health and CMV-seropositive.

This chain uses TRBV19 with TRBJ2-1; 8 bases line up with TRBD1. Germline CDR1 LNHDA, CDR2 SQIVND (reference sequence). The CDR3 runs to 15 residues. After removal of 3 bases from V and 4 bases from J, the junction contained 5 bases not matched to a gene. The CDR3 sequence is CASSISGQGYNEQFF. CDR3 nucleotides: TGTGCCAGTAGTATCTCCGGACAGGGATACAATGAGCAGTTCTTC.

The chain links TRBV7-9 to TRBJ2-5, with 13 bases that match TRBD2. Germline CDR1 and CDR2: SEHNR and FQNEAQ (reference sequence). V lost 8 bases and J lost 1; bases outside the gene matches: 10. The CDR3 length is 17 residues. The CDR3 reads CASRLRGLAGIQETQYF. As DNA, the CDR3 is TGTGCCAGCCGCCTACGGGGACTAGCGGGGATCCAAGAGACCCAGTACTTC.

Comment on this clone: Other DNA sequences within the sample encode an identical CDR3. This sequence joins TRBV6-1 and TRBJ1-2; D perhaps matches TRBD1 (5 bases). V lost 3 bases and J lost 4, with 15 bases in between. The CDR3 runs 15 residues. Germline V lookup: CDR1 MNHNS, CDR2 SASEGT. The CDR3 is CASSEGGTEIYGYTF. The CDR3 region has the DNA TGTGCCAGCAGTGAGGGGGGTACAGAGATCTATGGCTACACCTTC.

The gene calls are TRBV30 and TRBJ1-1, with D maybe TRBD1 (5 bases). This CDR3 is built from 13 residues. Germline V gene data show CDR1 as GTSNPN and CDR2 as SVGIG (reference sequence). V was shortened by 3 bases and J by 4 bases, with 12 bases between the two germline ends. The CDR3 DNA reads TGTGCCTGGAGCCGGCAGGGAGGCACTGAAGCTTTCTTT. Its translation is CAWSRQGGTEAFF.

This clone was seen only a few times. The chain uses TRBV5-1 and TRBJ2-1, with 11 bases that match TRBD2. CDR1 and CDR2 from the germline V gene are SGHRS and YFSETQ. V was clipped by 5 bases and J by 5 bases; unmatched bases: 3. This CDR3 is 14 amino acids long. The DNA for the CDR3 is TGCGCCAGCAGACTAGCGGGGGAGAACAATGAGCAGTTCTTC. Amino acid sequence: CASRLAGENNEQFF.

This sequence joins TRBV10-3 and TRBJ2-2, with D possibly being TRBD2 (6 bases). This CDR3 contains 15 residues. Trimming pared 10 bases from V and 0 bases from J, leaving 15 bases between. The germline V gene has CDR1 ENHRY and CDR2 SYGVKD. The CDR3 region is CATLRLDPNTGELFF. The CDR3 DNA reads TGTGCCACCCTACGACTAGACCCGAACACCGGGGAGCTGTTTTTT.

The chain combines TRBV4-1 with TRBJ2-1; 8 positions match TRBD1. Germline assignment: CDR1 MGHRA and CDR2 YSYEKL. CDR3 size: 15 residues. The J segment lost 5 bases and the V segment lost 0 bases, leaving 3 bases of the junction unmatched. CDR3 protein: CASSQDYRGDNEQFF. For the CDR3, the DNA is TGCGCCAGCAGCCAAGATTACAGGGGGGACAATGAGCAGTTCTTC.

The J gene is TRBJ2-3, the V gene TRBV2; D is unclear. With 7 bases removed from V and 6 bases from J, the gap between germline ends came to 20 bases. CDR3 size: 15 residues. Germline loops: CDR1 SNHLY, CDR2 FYNNEI. CDR3 in amino acids: CASMATAQLGDTQYF. CDR3 bases: TGTGCCAGCATGGCCACAGCCCAGCTTGGGGATACGCAGTATTTT.

The chain has TRBV27 and TRBJ1-6; D is perhaps TRBD1 (6 bases). V was trimmed by 3 bases and J by 7 bases, leaving 7 bases between them. The CDR3 is 13 residues long. Per the germline V gene, CDR1 is MNHEY and CDR2 is SMNVEV (reference sequence). The CDR3, as DNA: TGTGCCAGCAGTTTCAGGGGAAATTCACCCCTCCACTTT. Amino acid sequence: CASSFRGNSPLHF.

The chain joins TRBV2 to TRBJ1-5; weak D call: TRBD1 (6 bases). The CDR3 extends over 14 amino acids. The germline CDR1 and CDR2 sequences are SNHLY and FYNNEI. The V gene lost 6 bases and the J gene lost 6 bases, with 15 bases spanning the gap. The DNA for the CDR3 is TGTGCCAGCAGCCGAGGGGAAGGGGGTCAGCCCCAGCATTTT. Translated: CASSRGEGGQPQHF. Based on the CDR3 plus reference TRBV2 and TRBJ1-5, the full variable domain is EPEVTQTPSHQVTQMGQEVILRCVPISNHLYFYWYRQILGQKVEFLVSFYNNEISEKSEIFDDQFSVERPDGSNFTLKIRSTKLEDSAMYFCASSRGEGGQPQHFGDGTRLSIL.

The chain employs TRBV6-1 and TRBJ1-1; the D is unclear. CDR1 MNHNS and CDR2 SASEGT come from the germline V gene. This CDR3 contains 12 residues. Trimming left V 3 bases short and J 5 bases short, with 7 bases between. Written as DNA, the CDR3 is TGTGCCAGCAGTGACCGAGGGACTGAAGCTTTCTTT. It translates to CASSDRGTEAFF.

This CDR3 is CASSRGTANSYEQYF. Written as DNA, the CDR3 is TGTGCCAGCAGCCGTGGGACAGCGAACTCCTACGAGCAGTACTTC. The rearrangement joins TRBV5-8 to TRBJ2-7; TRBD1 aligns across 7 bases. Germline V gene sequence: CDR1 SGHTS, CDR2 YDEGEE. Trimming removed 4 bases from V and 0 bases from J; junction bases left unmatched: 7. The CDR3 spans 15 residues. The whole variable domain, filled in from reference TRBV5-8 and TRBJ2-7, reads EAGVTQSPTHLIKTRGQQATLRCSPISGHTSVYWYQQALGLGLQFLLWYDEGEERNRGNFPPRFSGRQFPNYSSELNVNALELEDSALYLCASSRGTANSYEQYFGPGTRLTVT.